The 8 T cell receptor beta chains given below trace back to one sample, sequenced in a study of breast tumors, draining lymph nodes, adjacent tissues. Samples came from axillary lymph nodes draining the breast cancer. TCRdb re-called the multiplex PCR reads through MiXCR, storing one row per CDR3 protein. Counted here are 290,000 or so distinct CDR3 sequences, under 35% occurring once; the ten biggest clones make up more than 1%. The sample consisted of axillary lymph node tissue. The receptors shown here come from a female donor with breast cancer. Some clones in this sample may be carry-over from other donors' samples.

The table lists this clonotype with a few counts. The V gene is TRBV28, the J gene TRBJ1-4, with TRBD1 identical over 8 bases. V lost 3 bases and J lost 11; bases outside the gene matches: 8. The CDR3 sequence is 14 residues long. The germline V gene has CDR1 MDHEN and CDR2 SYDVKM. The CDR3 nucleotides are TGTGCCAGCAGTTTCAGACAGGGGCTGGGGAAACTGTTTTTT. Protein: CASSFRQGLGKLFF.

The rearrangement joins TRBV20-1 to TRBJ1-2, with 9 bases matching TRBD1. The CDR3 runs to 15 residues. Germline loops: CDR1 DFQATT, CDR2 SNEGSKA (reference sequence). Germline trimming cut 3 bases from V and 2 bases from J; bases unmatched to any gene: 7. The CDR3 sequence: CSASGQGKGNYGYTF. The DNA for the CDR3 is TGCAGTGCTAGTGGACAGGGGAAAGGAAACTATGGCTACACCTTC.

The rearrangement uses TRBV19 and TRBJ2-3; D remains unclear. Trimming removed 0 bases from V and 8 bases from J, with 0 bases in between. Germline V gives CDR1 LNHDA, CDR2 SQIVND (reference sequence). This CDR3 comprises 10 residues. The CDR3 reads CASSIDTQYF. The CDR3 bases are TGTGCCAGTAGTATAGATACGCAGTATTTT.

Concerning this clonotype: A much larger clone sits a single nucleotide away, making a read error possible. The rearrangement uses TRBV5-5 and TRBJ1-2; unclear D gene. The CDR3 is 12 residues long. CDR1 and CDR2 (germline): SGHKS, YYEKEE (reference sequence). Trimming left V 0 bases short and J 7 bases short, with 7 bases between. The CDR3 nucleotides are TGTGCCAGCAGCTTGGTCAGCTCTGGCTACACCTTC. This encodes CASSLVSSGYTF.

This clonotype was seen ten or more times. The genes are TRBV7-9 and TRBJ1-3; perhaps TRBD1 as D (6 bases). V was trimmed by 3 bases and J by 1 base, leaving 10 bases between them. Germline V gives CDR1 SEHNR, CDR2 FQNEAQ (reference sequence). This CDR3 spans 15 amino acids. The CDR3 loop is CASSFTGQSGNTIYF. The CDR3, as DNA: TGTGCCAGCAGCTTCACAGGGCAATCTGGAAACACCATATATTTT.

This clonotype was counted ten times or more. This chain links TRBV20-1 with TRBJ2-1, with D possibly being TRBD2 (5 bases). V lost 2 bases to trimming and J lost 9 bases, with 14 bases between them. The V gene's germline CDR1 is DFQATT and CDR2 SNEGSKA (reference sequence). The CDR3 sequence is 13 residues long. The CDR3 coding sequence is TGCAGTGCTAGATCAAGCGGATGGAGTGAGCAGTTCTTC. It yields the protein CSARSSGWSEQFF.

This clonotype was counted between two and nine times. This may be a read error: a much more frequent sequence differs by one nucleotide. The V gene is TRBV10-2, the J gene TRBJ2-2; a weak D match, TRBD2 (5 bases). Germline V gives CDR1 WSHSY, CDR2 SAAADI. This CDR3 spans 15 amino acids. Written as DNA, the CDR3 is TGCGCCAGCAGTGAGTTCAGGTCGGGCACCGGGGAGCTGCTTTTT. Protein sequence: CASSEFRSGTGELLF.

Notes on this clonotype: A much more abundant neighbour one base away suggests this may be a read error. V is TRBV6-5 and J is TRBJ2-7; D perhaps matches TRBD2 (7 bases). The length of the CDR3 is 14 residues. Germline assignment: CDR1 MNHEY and CDR2 SVGAGI. Here the CDR3 DNA reads TGTGCCAGCGGTTACAGGGAGGGTCACTACGAGCAGTACTTC. Its translation: CASGYREGHYEQYF.